This entry features one T cell receptor (beta chain) sequence. Its cognate antigen is unknown. The data stem from a study of T cell responses to AZD1222 COVID-19 vaccine. Whole-study findings and limits: When two AZD1222 doses had been given, Spike-specific TCR breadth and depth rose. Mapped onto spike, vaccine-associated CD4 TCRs spanned it and were dominant at 160-218 and 743-854.

The repertoire was sequenced with immunoSEQ multiplex PCR; TCRdb's copy has only in-frame clones and lacks some. Of more than 150,000 clones listed, around nine tenths were seen once; the top ten hold approximately 26%. This CDR3 has 14 residues. V lost 4 bases to trimming and J lost 2 bases, with 12 bases between them. In germline, CDR1 is MGHRA, CDR2 YSYEKL. Second-dose recipients at about 4 or about 12 weeks were treated as one pooled group. This chain uses TRBV4-1 with TRBJ2-7; D is unresolved. The sample consisted of peripheral blood, taken 28 days after the second AZD1222 dose. The sequence was obtained from an adult who received the AZD1222 COVID-19 vaccine. CDR3 in DNA: TGCGCCAGCAGCCGGCCAATGAATACCTACGAGCAGTACTTC. Translating gives CASSRPMNTYEQYF.